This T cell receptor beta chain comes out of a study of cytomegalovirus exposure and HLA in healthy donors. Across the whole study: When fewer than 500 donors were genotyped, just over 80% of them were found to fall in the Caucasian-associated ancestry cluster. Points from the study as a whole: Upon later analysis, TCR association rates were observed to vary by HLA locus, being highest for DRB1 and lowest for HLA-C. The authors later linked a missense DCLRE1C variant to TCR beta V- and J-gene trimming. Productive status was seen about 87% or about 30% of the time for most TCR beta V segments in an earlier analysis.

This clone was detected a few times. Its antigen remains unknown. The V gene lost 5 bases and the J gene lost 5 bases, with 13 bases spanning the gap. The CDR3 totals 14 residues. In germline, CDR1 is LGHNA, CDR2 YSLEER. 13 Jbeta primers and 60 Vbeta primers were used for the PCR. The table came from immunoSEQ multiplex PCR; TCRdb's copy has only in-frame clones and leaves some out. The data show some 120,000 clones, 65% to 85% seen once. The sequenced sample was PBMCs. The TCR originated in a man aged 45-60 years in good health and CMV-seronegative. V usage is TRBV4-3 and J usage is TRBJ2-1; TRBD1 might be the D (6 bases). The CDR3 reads CASSSQDSHNEQFF. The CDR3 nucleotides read TGCGCCAGCAGCTCCCAGGACAGCCACAATGAGCAGTTCTTC.